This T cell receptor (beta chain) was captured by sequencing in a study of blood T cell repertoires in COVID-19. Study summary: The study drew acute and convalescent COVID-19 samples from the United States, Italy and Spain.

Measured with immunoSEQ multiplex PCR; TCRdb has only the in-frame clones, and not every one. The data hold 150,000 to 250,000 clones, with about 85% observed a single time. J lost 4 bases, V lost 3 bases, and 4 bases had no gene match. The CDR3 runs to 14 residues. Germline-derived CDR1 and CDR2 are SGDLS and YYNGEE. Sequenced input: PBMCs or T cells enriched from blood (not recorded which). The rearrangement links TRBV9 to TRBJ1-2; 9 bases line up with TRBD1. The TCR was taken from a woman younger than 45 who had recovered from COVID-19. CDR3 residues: CASSADRGSYGYTF. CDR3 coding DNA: TGTGCCAGCAGCGCAGACAGGGGGTCCTATGGCTACACCTTC.